This T cell receptor beta chain was sequenced in a study of regulatory and conventional T cells in RAG deficiency. Study-level findings and limits: Treg unique TCR beta sequences were about 100-fold fewer in Omenn syndrome and CID/AS patients than controls.

This clone was recorded only once. The antigen is unknown. The sorted conventional CD4+ T cells were CD25-low and CD127-high, with genomic DNA sequenced. The CDR3 is 14 residues long. CDR1 and CDR2 from the germline V gene are SGHDN and FVKESK. Trimming cost V 1 base and J 14 bases, with 15 bases left between them. The table came from immunoSEQ multiplex PCR; TCRdb's copy has only in-frame clones and leaves some out. Found here are over 10,000 clones, more than 85% of them singletons; the top ten hold 1.1%. These same records also appear under a second study, on regulatory T cells. That source adds: Primers: 52 TRBV forward and 13 TRBJ reverse. Patient repertoires had restricted TRB V-J pairs and skewed V and J usage, most in Tregs.

This clonotype was sampled from a human donor in good health. The sample comprised CD4+ effector T cells sorted from blood. V gene TRBV14 combines with J gene TRBJ1-6, with D possibly TRBD1 on 5 matching bases. CDR3 bases: TGTGCCAGCAGCCAAGGGGGCTCAGTGGTGTCCCTCCACTTT. Protein: CASSQGGSVVSLHF.